The 21 T cell receptor beta chains listed next were all sequenced from one sample in a study of blood T cell repertoires in COVID-19. Libraries were prepared by immunoSEQ multiplex PCR; TCRdb keeps only in-frame clonotypes and omits some of them. The profile shows 200,000 to 250,000 clones, approximately 84% of them singletons. The specimen sequenced was peripheral blood. The receptors shown here come from a man aged 45-60 years who had recovered from COVID-19.

This rearrangement joins TRBV18 to TRBJ2-7; 7 bases line up with TRBD1. The V segment lost 3 bases and the J segment 3 bases; nucleotides outside the gene matches: 8. The CDR3 covers 15 residues. Germline values: CDR1 KGHSH, CDR2 LQKENI. The CDR3: CASSPVGTALYEQYF. As DNA, the CDR3 is TGTGCCAGCTCACCCGTTGGGACAGCACTCTACGAGCAGTACTTC.

The gene calls are TRBV9 and TRBJ2-1; D possibly corresponds to TRBD2 (6 bases). V was trimmed by 0 bases and J by 1 base, leaving 14 bases between them. The CDR3 runs 17 residues. Germline CDR1 and CDR2: SGDLS and YYNGEE. The CDR3 protein is CASSVDTGRASYNEQFF. The CDR3 DNA reads TGTGCCAGCAGCGTAGATACCGGGAGAGCATCCTACAATGAGCAGTTCTTC.

The chain links TRBV30 to TRBJ1-1; no reliable D call. The germline CDR1 and CDR2 sequences are GTSNPN and SVGIG (reference sequence). V was trimmed by 1 base and J by 1 base, leaving 7 bases between them. The CDR3 runs 13 residues. The CDR3 DNA reads as TGTGCCTGGAGTGGCGGAGGGAACACTGAAGCTTTCTTT. Protein product: CAWSGGGNTEAFF.

The chain is built from TRBV28 and TRBJ2-2; 14 positions agree with TRBD2. V was clipped by 6 bases and J by 4 bases; unmatched bases: 4. This CDR3 contains 16 residues. The germline CDR1 and CDR2 sequences are MDHEN and SYDVKM. CDR3 nucleotide sequence: TGTGCCAGCAGGGGGACTAGCGGGAGAAGCACCGGGGAGCTGTTTTTT. It encodes CASRGTSGRSTGELFF. Using reference TRBV28 and TRBJ2-2 for the parts outside the CDR3, the full variable domain is DVKVTQSSRYLVKRTGEKVFLECVQDMDHENMFWYRQDPGLGLRLIYFSYDVKMKEKGDIPEGYSVSREKKERFSLILESASTNQTSMYLCASRGTSGRSTGELFFGEGSRLTVL.

The chain joins TRBV28 to TRBJ2-7; TRBD1 matches 7 bases. CDR1 and CDR2 (germline): MDHEN, SYDVKM. After removal of 6 bases from V and 2 bases from J, the junction contained 10 bases not matched to a gene. This CDR3 has 15 amino acids. The CDR3 here is CASSSTGVIPYEQYF. CDR3 in DNA: TGTGCCAGCAGCAGTACAGGGGTGATACCCTACGAGCAGTACTTC.

The J gene is TRBJ2-1, the V gene TRBV5-6, with TRBD1 matching 8 bases. The length of the CDR3 is 15 residues. J was trimmed by 7 bases and V by 1 base; bases with no gene match: 7. Germline V gene sequence: CDR1 SGHDT, CDR2 YYEEEE. The CDR3 DNA follows: TGTGCCAGCAGCTTGAGGGACAGGAGGTCGAATGAGCAGTTCTTC. This translates into CASSLRDRRSNEQFF.

This clone occurred a few times. This chain uses TRBV24-1 with TRBJ1-2, with a tentative D call TRBD1 (6 bases). The CDR3 contains 12 residues. CDR1 and CDR2 from the germline V gene are KGHDR and SFDVKD. The V gene lost 7 bases and the J gene lost 4 bases, with 9 bases spanning the gap. CDR3 DNA: TGTGCCACCAGCACAGGGTCCTATGGCTACACCTTC. This codes for CATSTGSYGYTF.

This rearrangement joins TRBV5-8 to TRBJ2-7, with 7 bases lining up with TRBD1. This CDR3 region has 16 residues. Germline CDR1 SGHTS, CDR2 YDEGEE. J gave up 3 bases and V 7 bases, and 16 bases lay outside the gene matches. The CDR3 loop reads CASGPGTVTFLYEQYF. The CDR3 nucleotides are TGTGCCAGCGGCCCTGGGACAGTGACTTTCCTCTACGAGCAGTACTTC.

This chain uses TRBV29-1 with TRBJ1-1, with a possible D match to TRBD1 (6 bases). V lost 4 bases, J lost 1 base, and 10 bases lay in between. This CDR3 contains 13 residues. CDR1 and CDR2 from the germline V gene are SQVTM and ANQGSEA. The CDR3 nucleotides read TGCAGCGTTGGTGGGGGCCCGAACACTGAAGCTTTCTTT. Its translation: CSVGGGPNTEAFF.

J is TRBJ2-7 and V is TRBV4-1; maybe TRBD1 (6 bases). Germline V CDR1 and CDR2: MGHRA, YSYEKL. The CDR3 is 14 residues long. The V end was cut by 3 bases, the J end by 5 bases, with 14 bases between. The CDR3 DNA follows: TGCGCCAGCAGCCAGGCAGGGGCAATCGACGAGCAGTACTTC. It specifies CASSQAGAIDEQYF.

Worth noting for this clone: The same CDR3 can be traced to other DNA sequences in this sample. V is TRBV10-3 and J is TRBJ1-6; 7 bases fit TRBD1. J gave up 8 bases and V 3 bases, and 4 bases lay outside the gene matches. Germline V gene data show CDR1 as ENHRY and CDR2 as SYGVKD. The CDR3 runs 14 residues. CDR3 in DNA: TGTGCCATCAGTGAAGAGGGGGCGTATTCACCCCTCCACTTT. Residues: CAISEEGAYSPLHF.

The chain joins TRBV6-5 to TRBJ2-6, with D perhaps matching TRBD1 (5 bases). Germline CDR1 is MNHEY and CDR2 is SVGAGI. CDR3 length: 15 amino acids. Trimming left V 6 bases short and J 6 bases short, with 15 bases between. The CDR3 region has the DNA TGTGCCAGCAGCCGATTCGACGGACAGGCCAACGTCCTGACTTTC. As protein: CASSRFDGQANVLTF.

To note about this clone: The junction departs from the called germline gene at one end, perhaps through a read error. This CDR3 is CASSQIQESYEQYF. The CDR3, as DNA: TGTGCCAGCAGTCAAATACAGGAGTCTTACGAGCAGTATTTC. V usage is TRBV28 and J usage is TRBJ2-7, with D possibly being TRBD1 (5 bases). There are 14 residues in the CDR3. Looked up from germline, CDR1 is MDHEN and CDR2 is SYDVKM.

V is TRBV11-2 and J is TRBJ1-5; D not resolved. Germline V lookup: CDR1 SGHAT, CDR2 FQNNGV. The CDR3 consists of 14 residues. Deletions cut 4 bases from V and 3 bases from J, with 10 bases between. The DNA of the CDR3 is TGTGCCAGCAGCTCCAACAACTACAATCAGCCCCAGCATTTT. This sequence encodes CASSSNNYNQPQHF.

V usage is TRBV3-1 (or the pseudogene TRBV3-2) and J usage is TRBJ1-2; 7 bases map to TRBD1. Looked up from germline, CDR1 is LGHDT and CDR2 is YNNKEL (reference sequence). The CDR3 totals 15 residues. V lost 4 bases and J lost 4; bases outside the gene matches: 9. Here the CDR3 DNA reads TGTGCCAGCAGCCGTGACAGGGCGTCGACCTATGGCTACACCTTC. It specifies CASSRDRASTYGYTF.

This clone was seen only a few times. V and J are TRBV19 and TRBJ1-5, with 7 bases identical to TRBD1. V trimming: 5 bases; J trimming: 5 bases; junction bases outside the gene matches: 3. The CDR3 is 13 residues long. Germline-derived CDR1 and CDR2 are LNHDA and SQIVND (reference sequence). Here the CDR3 reads CASSDDRDQPQHF. The CDR3 DNA sequence: TGTGCCAGTAGTGACGACAGGGATCAGCCCCAGCATTTT.

The chain combines TRBV25-1 with TRBJ2-5; 9 bases align to TRBD1. V lost 10 bases and J lost 5; bases outside the gene matches: 14. The CDR3 covers 15 residues. The germline V gene encodes CDR1 MGHDK and CDR2 SYGVNS. CDR3 loop: CATSDPGQGYETQYF. Here the CDR3 DNA reads TGTGCCACCTCAGATCCGGGACAGGGATACGAGACCCAGTACTTC.

The V gene is TRBV6-6, the J gene TRBJ2-3; TRBD1 might be the D (5 bases). V shed 0 bases and J shed 5 bases, with 9 bases lying between them. This CDR3 spans 14 amino acids. Germline V gene data show CDR1 as MNHNY and CDR2 as SVGAGI (reference sequence). CDR3 residues: CASSYSGRGDTQYF. In DNA, the CDR3 is TGTGCCAGCAGTTACTCCGGAAGGGGAGATACGCAGTATTTT.

The table lists this clone with a few counts. The gene calls are TRBV6-6 and TRBJ1-1, with D possibly being TRBD1 (5 bases). The CDR3 consists of 12 residues. V was shortened by 7 bases and J by 8 bases, with 14 bases between the two germline ends. Germline CDR1 reads MNHNY; CDR2 reads SVGAGI (reference sequence). The chain's CDR3 is CASISDRREAFF. Here the CDR3 DNA reads TGTGCCAGCATTTCCGACAGAAGGGAAGCTTTCTTT.

The gene calls are TRBV4-2 and TRBJ2-2; 8 bases fit TRBD1. The CDR3 contains 17 residues. Germline V gene lookup returns CDR1 LGHNA and CDR2 YNFKEQ. J gave up 5 bases and V 1 base, and 9 bases lay outside the gene matches. In DNA, the CDR3 is TGTGCCAGCAGCCAAGGTCCAAACCAGGGGGCGACCGGGGAGCTGTTTTTT. As protein: CASSQGPNQGATGELFF.

The chain links TRBV7-9 to TRBJ2-7, with 10 bases fitting TRBD1. CDR1 and CDR2 from the germline V gene are SEHNR and FQNEAQ (reference sequence). The CDR3 extends over 15 amino acids. Trimming removed 7 bases from V and 4 bases from J; junction bases left unmatched: 10. The CDR3 bases are TGTGCCAGCACCAATGAGGACAGGGGGAGTTACGAGCAGTACTTC. This translates into CASTNEDRGSYEQYF.